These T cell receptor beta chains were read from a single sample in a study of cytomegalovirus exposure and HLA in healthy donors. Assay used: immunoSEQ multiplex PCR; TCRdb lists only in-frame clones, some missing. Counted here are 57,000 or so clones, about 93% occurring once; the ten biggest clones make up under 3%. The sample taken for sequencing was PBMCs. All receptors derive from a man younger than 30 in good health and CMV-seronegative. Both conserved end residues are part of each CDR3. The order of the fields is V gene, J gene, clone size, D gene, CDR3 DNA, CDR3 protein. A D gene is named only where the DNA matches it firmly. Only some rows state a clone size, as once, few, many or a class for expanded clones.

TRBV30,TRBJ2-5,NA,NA,TGTGCCTGGATGGGCAGGGGCATCGAAGAGACCCAGTACTTC,CAWMGRGIEETQYF
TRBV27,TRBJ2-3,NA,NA,TGTGCCAGCAGTACTTTGGGGGGATGGTCCCCCACAGATACGCAGTATTTT,CASSTLGGWSPTDTQYF
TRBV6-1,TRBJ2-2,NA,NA,TGTGCCAGCAGTGAAAGGCAGGGGTCCTACACCGGGGAGCTGTTTTTT,CASSERQGSYTGELFF
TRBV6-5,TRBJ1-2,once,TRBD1,TGTGCCAGCAGTACAGGGGACTATGGCTACACCTTC,CASSTGDYGYTF
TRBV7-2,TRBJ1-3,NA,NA,TGTGCCAGCAGCTCGGGGACAAGCTCTGGAAACACCATATATTTT,CASSSGTSSGNTIYF
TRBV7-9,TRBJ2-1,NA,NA,TGTGCCAGCACACCAATGCGGGACCACTCCTACAATGAGCAGTTCTTC,CASTPMRDHSYNEQFF
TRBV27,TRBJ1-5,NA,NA,TGTGCCAGCAGTTTATCGGCGGGGGGCAATCAGCCCCAGCATTTT,CASSLSAGGNQPQHF
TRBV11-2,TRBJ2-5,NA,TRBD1,TGTGCCAGCAGTTTCACAGGGGGCAAGGAGACCCAGTACTTC,CASSFTGGKETQYF
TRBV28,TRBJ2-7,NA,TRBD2,TGTGCCAGCAGTCCCCCTAGCGGGAAGCCCCAGCGGGACGAGCAGTACTTC,CASSPPSGKPQRDEQYF
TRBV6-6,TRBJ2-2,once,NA,TGTGCCAGCAGCTTGAACACCGGGGAGCTGTTTTTT,CASSLNTGELFF
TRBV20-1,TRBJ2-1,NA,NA,TGCAGTGCTAGTTTTTCGAGTGAGCAGTTCTTC,CSASFSSEQFF
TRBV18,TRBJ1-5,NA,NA,TGTGCCAGCTCACCAAGCAGGGTGGGCAATCAGCCCCAGCATTTT,CASSPSRVGNQPQHF
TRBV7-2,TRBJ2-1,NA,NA,TGTGCCAGCAGCTTCAGACAGGTGTATGAGCAGTTCTTC,CASSFRQVYEQFF
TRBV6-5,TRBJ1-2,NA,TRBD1,TGTGCCAGCAGTTACTCTACAGGGGGCTCTGGCTACACCTTC,CASSYSTGGSGYTF
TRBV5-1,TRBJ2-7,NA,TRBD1,TGCGCCAGCAGCCCCGGGACAGAGTACTACGAGCAGTACTTC,CASSPGTEYYEQYF
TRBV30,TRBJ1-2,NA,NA,TGTGCCTGGAGAAACTGGTTAGGAGGGATAAATACCTATGGCTACACCTTC,CAWRNWLGGINTYGYTF